The 4 T cell receptor beta chains listed next were all sequenced from one sample in a study of OX40 agonist ivuxolimab in advanced cancers. Assay used: immunoSEQ multiplex PCR; TCRdb lists only in-frame clones, some missing. The sample includes about 22,000 clones, more than 80% seen only once; the top ten take over 20%. The source was CD4+ or CD8+ T cells sorted from blood, collected in a trial of the OX40 agonist ivuxolimab. All receptors derive from an adult with an advanced solid tumor such as melanoma, head and neck, liver or kidney cancer.

This sequence joins TRBV28 and TRBJ2-4; no definite D call. This CDR3 comprises 14 residues. Trimming shortened V by 4 bases and J by 0 bases, and 7 bases separated the two germline ends. Germline V gene data show CDR1 as MDHEN and CDR2 as SYDVKM. The CDR3 reads CASSWVGAKNIQYF. CDR3 sequence (DNA): TGTGCCAGCAGTTGGGTGGGAGCCAAAAACATTCAGTACTTC.

The V and J genes are TRBV4-3 and TRBJ1-1, with D unclear. Germline V gives CDR1 LGHNA, CDR2 YSLEER. This CDR3 is 14 amino acids long. V lost 0 bases to trimming and J lost 6 bases, with 11 bases between them. The chain's CDR3 is CASSQDSGIPEAFF. For the CDR3, the DNA is TGCGCCAGCAGCCAAGATAGCGGGATCCCTGAAGCTTTCTTT.

This clone is large by share. The chain combines TRBV4-2 with TRBJ1-6; D gene unclear. In germline, CDR1 is LGHNA, CDR2 YNFKEQ. This CDR3 is built from 15 residues. V was cut by 0 bases and J by 7 bases, with 10 bases left in between. CDR3 residues: CASSQERAPNSPLHF. The CDR3 nucleotides read TGTGCCAGCAGCCAAGAGAGAGCCCCCAATTCACCCCTCCACTTT.

This clone appeared a single time. The rearrangement uses TRBV6-1 and TRBJ1-5; D remains ambiguous. Germline assignment: CDR1 MNHNS and CDR2 SASEGT. V lost 7 bases and J lost 2, with 6 bases in between. The CDR3 is 12 residues long. Written as DNA, the CDR3 is TGTGCCAGCAAGGAGGGCAATCAGCCCCAGCATTTT. Its translation is CASKEGNQPQHF.